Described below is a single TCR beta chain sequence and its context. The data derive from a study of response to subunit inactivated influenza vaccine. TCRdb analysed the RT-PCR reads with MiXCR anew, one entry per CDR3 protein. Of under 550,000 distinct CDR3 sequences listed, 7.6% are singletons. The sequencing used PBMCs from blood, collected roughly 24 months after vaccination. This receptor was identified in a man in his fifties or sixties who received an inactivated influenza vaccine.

CDR3 protein: CASSLVQGVSEQFF. The DNA of the CDR3 is TGTGCCAGCAGCTTGGTTCAGGGGGTGAGTGAGCAGTTCTTC. The V call is TRBV5-8, the J call TRBJ2-1, with TRBD1 matching over 7 bases. This CDR3 has 14 amino acids. The V and J ends lost 0 bases and 9 bases, in that order; junction bases with no gene match: 6. Germline V gene data show CDR1 as SGHTS and CDR2 as YDEGEE.